The 10 T cell receptor beta chains below all came from one sample that was sequenced in a study of naive and memory T cell subsets. Two oligonucleotides, mixed equimolar, formed the beta constant-region primer covering TRBC1 and TRBC2. Ligated cDNA was amplified by four rounds of PCR with nested alpha and beta constant-region primers and SP2. One entry per CDR3 protein results from TCRdb running MiXCR on the UMI-ligation and nested PCR reads. The sample contains about 120,000 distinct CDR3 sequences, 36% of which appear only once. Specimen: central memory CD4+ T cells from blood. Receptors were obtained from a human donor in good health.

This chain joins TRBV28 and TRBJ1-6; 7 positions agree with TRBD1. V was clipped by 3 bases and J by 5 bases; unmatched bases: 4. The CDR3 spans 15 residues. Germline CDR1 is MDHEN and CDR2 is SYDVKM. CDR3 in amino acids: CASSFGTANNSPLHF. CDR3 nucleotides: TGTGCCAGCAGTTTTGGGACAGCTAATAATTCACCCCTCCACTTT.

The chain links TRBV5-1 to TRBJ2-1, with 8 nucleotides matching TRBD1. The germline V gene encodes CDR1 SGHRS and CDR2 YFSETQ. This CDR3 is built from 16 residues. V lost 0 bases, J lost 7 bases, and 9 bases stayed unmatched. The CDR3 DNA reads TGCGCCAGCAGCTTGGCCCCCGGACAGGGTAGAAATGAGCAGTTCTTC. Translating gives CASSLAPGQGRNEQFF.

This clonotype was observed a few times. This chain uses TRBV3-1 with TRBJ2-4; D may match TRBD1 or TRBD2 (6 bases each). V gave up 5 bases and J gave up 0 bases, with 17 bases separating them. The length of the CDR3 is 17 residues. Germline V CDR1 and CDR2: LGHDT, YNNKEL (reference sequence). CDR3 DNA: TGTGCCAGCAGCGACCGGGGGCTATCACTAGCCAAAAACATTCAGTACTTC. This codes for CASSDRGLSLAKNIQYF.

This clonotype appeared a few times. The chain uses TRBV7-6 and TRBJ2-2; D unclear. Per germline, CDR1 SGHVS and CDR2 FNYEAQ. Trimming stripped 5 bases from V and 0 bases from J, with 10 bases between. This CDR3 region has 15 residues. CDR3 in amino acids: CASSPGRSNTGELFF. The CDR3 nucleotides are TGTGCCAGCAGCCCGGGTCGTTCGAACACCGGGGAGCTGTTTTTT.

The chain employs TRBV28 and TRBJ2-7; 14 nucleotides match TRBD2. Germline trimming cut 4 bases from V and 3 bases from J; bases unmatched to any gene: 14. The CDR3 totals 19 residues. Germline V gene sequence: CDR1 MDHEN, CDR2 SYDVKM. CDR3 in DNA: TGTGCCAGCAGTTCTCCCGGACTAGCGGGAGGCCGAGGTAGCTACGAGCAGTACTTC. The encoded protein is CASSSPGLAGGRGSYEQYF.

This clonotype was seen only a few times. J is TRBJ2-1 and V is TRBV20-1, with TRBD2 as a possible D gene (5 bases). This CDR3 has 12 amino acids. V was trimmed by 3 bases and J by 7 bases, leaving 10 bases between them. Germline CDR1 reads DFQATT; CDR2 reads SNEGSKA (reference sequence). CDR3 nucleotide sequence: TGCAGTGCTAGCAGTCCGGGGAATGAGCAGTTCTTC. It is translated as CSASSPGNEQFF.

The J gene is TRBJ2-5, the V gene TRBV7-9, with 7 bases matching TRBD1. The CDR3 has 15 amino acids. Germline V CDR1 and CDR2: SEHNR, FQNEAQ (reference sequence). The J segment lost 2 bases and the V segment lost 2 bases, leaving 5 bases of the junction unmatched. The CDR3 region has the DNA TGTGCCAGCAGCTTATTGGGACAGCCTCAAGAGACCCAGTACTTC. Its translation is CASSLLGQPQETQYF.

J is TRBJ1-3 and V is TRBV20-1; TRBD1 matches 9 bases. V dropped 0 bases and J dropped 0; count of bases not matched to a gene: 3. The CDR3 runs to 16 residues. The germline gives CDR1 DFQATT, CDR2 SNEGSKA (reference sequence). The CDR3 sequence is CSARDRDRVSGNTIYF. CDR3 DNA: TGCAGTGCTAGAGACCGGGACAGGGTCTCTGGAAACACCATATATTTT.

The sample holds many counts of this clonotype. The gene calls are TRBV20-1 and TRBJ2-2, with 12 positions matching TRBD2. Germline-derived CDR1 and CDR2 are DFQATT and SNEGSKA (reference sequence). V was clipped by 3 bases and J by 5 bases; unmatched bases: 7. The length of the CDR3 is 16 residues. In DNA form, the CDR3 reads TGCAGTGCTAGGTCCGCACTAGCGGGAGGAACCGGGGAGCTGTTTTTT. It encodes CSARSALAGGTGELFF.

This clonotype showed up just a few times. The chain couples TRBV29-1 to TRBJ2-3; 10 nucleotides align to TRBD2. There are 14 residues in the CDR3. The trim removed 7 bases at V and 5 bases at J, leaving 9 bases unmatched. Germline V gene lookup returns CDR1 SQVTM and CDR2 ANQGSEA. CDR3 protein: CSEQLAGVGDTQYF. The CDR3 DNA reads TGCAGCGAGCAGCTAGCGGGAGTTGGAGATACGCAGTATTTT.